This T cell receptor beta chain originates from a study of blood T cell repertoires in COVID-19. The method was immunoSEQ multiplex PCR; TCRdb's version includes in-frame clones alone and lacks a portion of them. The table has fewer than 350,000 clones, roughly 79% seen once; the top ten hold around 3.2%. The CDR3 length is 13 residues. CDR1 and CDR2 from the germline V gene are LGHDT and YNNKEL (reference sequence). V was shortened by 4 bases and J by 9 bases, with 13 bases between the two germline ends. The receptor was derived from a woman aged 55-70 years with active or convalescent COVID-19. J is TRBJ2-1 and V is TRBV3-1 (or the pseudogene TRBV3-2); no definite D call. Material for sequencing was peripheral blood. CDR3 nucleotide sequence: TGTGCCAGCAGCCTCGAACCAGGAATTGAGCAGTTCTTC. Translating it yields CASSLEPGIEQFF.